This section outlines one T cell receptor (beta chain) sequence together with its context. What this receptor recognizes is not known. The input lacks base qualities; no much larger clone sits a single base away. Each collaborating institution followed its own protocols to collect whole blood in K2EDTA tubes. For TCRbeta analysis, collaborators shipped samples in one of three forms: frozen whole blood, isolated PBMCs, or DNA extracted from either of those sample types. The cysteine opens and the phenylalanine closes a CDR3 of 17 amino acids. Only CDR3 DNA is held: 51 bases, read in frame from base 1. The germline V end is reduced by 1 base and the J end by 7 bases; junction bases left unmatched: 13. CDR1 and CDR2, per the germline V gene (reference sequence), are SEHNR and FQNEAQ. These data originate in a study of blood T cell repertoires in COVID-19 (dated by TCRdb to 2020 to 2021). In the study overall: Collaborator samples came from the United States, Italy and Spain and covered acute and convalescent phases of COVID-19. A de-identified subject ID, COVID-19 status, age in years and sex were almost always included in the sample metadata. Where available, HLA class I and class II types were taken from metadata supplied by the sample provider and were not determined by assay-based typing. The prospective study material was composed of cDNA or gDNA derived from T cells, B-cell-depleted T cells, or PBMCs. The dataset comprised deeply sampled blood TCRbeta repertoires from subjects exposed to, actively infected with, or recovered from COVID-19. Samples came from the ongoing ImmuneRACE study (first 160 participants) plus 1,254 subjects from 6 global collaborators. A freely available public database, intended as a resource for researchers studying the immune response to SARS-CoV-2, is where the repertoires were released. Overall study results and their limits: The amount of clinical and demographic metadata varied by source and participant and was provided uncurated.

TCRbeta CDR3 regions were amplified from genomic DNA using the immunoSEQ Assay, a bias-controlled multiplex PCR. The authors processed their data as follows. The number of nucleated cells in each sample was estimated from the amplification of reference gene primers within the assay. To quantify the absolute abundance of each unique TCRbeta CDR3 rearrangement, sequence reads were collapsed and filtered. For each sample, productive Simpson clonality was calculated as the square root of Simpson's diversity index over productive rearrangements. Held by TCRdb, this immuneACCESS table contains in-frame sequences only and omits some clones. Under half of the omission traces to an unresolved V gene where checked; the cause of the rest is unknown. V, J and clone size are taken as reported in that table, and D and trimming were inferred from the DNA itself. A total of around 80,000 clones appear in this sample, roughly 80% of them only once. The ten biggest clones cover roughly 15% of the sample.

The specimen was peripheral blood. This chain is built from TRBV7-9 and TRBJ1-5, and 7 junction bases match TRBD1. This TCR was recovered from a woman older than 75 with acute or convalescent COVID-19. The CDR3 loop reads CASSLVAGGTMGQPQHF. The DNA is TGTGCCAGCAGCTTAGTGGCAGGGGGGACGATGGGGCAGCCCCAGCATTTT.